This T cell receptor beta chain was identified in a study of cytomegalovirus exposure and HLA in healthy donors. Study-level points and caveats: 16,951 TCR beta sequences were associated with HLA alleles at 0.05 false discovery rate in a later analysis.

Primers: 60 Vbeta forward and 13 Jbeta reverse. TCRdb keeps only in-frame clones here, not all; method: immunoSEQ multiplex PCR. The repertoire has 95,000 to 150,000 clones, 78% of them found once; the top ten carry roughly 11%. With 2 bases clipped from V and 7 bases from J, the junction kept 10 bases outside the gene matches. This CDR3 region has 15 residues. The V gene's germline CDR1 is SGHDT and CDR2 YYEEEE. Note on this clone: As yet, its antigen is unknown.

This sequence joins TRBV5-6 and TRBJ2-7; 9 bases line up with TRBD1. The source of this sequence is a man under 40 in good health and CMV-seropositive. The sequenced sample was PBMCs. The CDR3: CASSFRDRVLEEQYF. CDR3 coding DNA: TGTGCCAGCAGCTTCCGGGACAGGGTGCTTGAAGAGCAGTACTTC.